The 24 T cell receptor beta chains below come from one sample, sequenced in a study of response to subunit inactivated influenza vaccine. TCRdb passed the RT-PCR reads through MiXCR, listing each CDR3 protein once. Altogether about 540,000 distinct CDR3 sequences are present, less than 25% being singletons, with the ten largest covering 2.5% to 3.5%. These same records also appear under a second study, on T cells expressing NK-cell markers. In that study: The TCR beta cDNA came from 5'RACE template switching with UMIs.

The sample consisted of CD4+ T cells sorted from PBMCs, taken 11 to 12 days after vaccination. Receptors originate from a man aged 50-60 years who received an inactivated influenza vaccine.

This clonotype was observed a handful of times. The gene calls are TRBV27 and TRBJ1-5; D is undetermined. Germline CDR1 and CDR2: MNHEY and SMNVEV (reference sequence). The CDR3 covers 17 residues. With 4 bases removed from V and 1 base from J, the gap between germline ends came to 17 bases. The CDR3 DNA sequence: TGTGCCAGCAGTTCGGAACATCAAGACAAGAGCAATCAGCCCCAGCATTTT. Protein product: CASSSEHQDKSNQPQHF.

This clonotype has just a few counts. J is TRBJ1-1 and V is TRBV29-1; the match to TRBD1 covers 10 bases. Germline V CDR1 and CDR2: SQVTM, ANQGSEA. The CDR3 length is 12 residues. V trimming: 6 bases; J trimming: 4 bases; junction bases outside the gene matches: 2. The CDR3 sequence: CSVRTGGTEAFF. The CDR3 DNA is TGCAGCGTGAGGACAGGGGGCACTGAAGCTTTCTTT.

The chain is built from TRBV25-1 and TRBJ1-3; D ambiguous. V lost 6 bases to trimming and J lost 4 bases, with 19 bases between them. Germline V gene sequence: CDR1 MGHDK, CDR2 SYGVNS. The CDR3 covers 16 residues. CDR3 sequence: CASRERAGTDGNTIYF. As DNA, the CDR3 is TGTGCCAGCAGGGAAAGGGCGGGTACGGACGGAAACACCATATATTTT.

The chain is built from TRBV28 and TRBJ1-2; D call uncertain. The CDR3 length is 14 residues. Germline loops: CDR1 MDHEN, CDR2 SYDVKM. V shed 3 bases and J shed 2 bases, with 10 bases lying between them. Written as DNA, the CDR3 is TGTGCCAGCAGTTTGTATAAGGGAAACTATGGCTACACCTTC. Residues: CASSLYKGNYGYTF.

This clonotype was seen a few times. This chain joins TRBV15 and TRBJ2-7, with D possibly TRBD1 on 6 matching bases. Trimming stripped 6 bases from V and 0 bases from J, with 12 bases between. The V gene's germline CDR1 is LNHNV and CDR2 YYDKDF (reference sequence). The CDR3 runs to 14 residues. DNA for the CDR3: TGTGCCACCAGTCCCGACAGGAGCTCCTACGAGCAGTACTTC. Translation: CATSPDRSSYEQYF.

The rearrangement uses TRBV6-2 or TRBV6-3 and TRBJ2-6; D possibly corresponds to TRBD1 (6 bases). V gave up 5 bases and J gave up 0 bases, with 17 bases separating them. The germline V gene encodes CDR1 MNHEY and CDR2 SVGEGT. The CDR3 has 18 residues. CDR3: CASSADRLSTSGANVLTF. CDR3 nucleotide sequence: TGTGCCAGCAGTGCCGACAGGCTAAGTACCTCTGGGGCCAACGTCCTGACTTTC.

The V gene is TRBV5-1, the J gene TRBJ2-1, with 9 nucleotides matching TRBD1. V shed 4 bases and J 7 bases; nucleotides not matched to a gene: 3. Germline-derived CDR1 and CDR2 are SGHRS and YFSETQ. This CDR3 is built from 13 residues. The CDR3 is CASSKQGANEQFF. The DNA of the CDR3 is TGCGCCAGCAGCAAACAGGGGGCGAATGAGCAGTTCTTC.

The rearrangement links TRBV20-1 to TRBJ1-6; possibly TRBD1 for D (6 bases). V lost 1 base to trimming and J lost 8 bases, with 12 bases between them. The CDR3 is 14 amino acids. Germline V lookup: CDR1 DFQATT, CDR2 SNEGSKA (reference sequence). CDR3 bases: TGCAGTGCTAGAGGTGCAGGGGCTGATTCACCCCTCCACTTT. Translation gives CSARGAGADSPLHF.

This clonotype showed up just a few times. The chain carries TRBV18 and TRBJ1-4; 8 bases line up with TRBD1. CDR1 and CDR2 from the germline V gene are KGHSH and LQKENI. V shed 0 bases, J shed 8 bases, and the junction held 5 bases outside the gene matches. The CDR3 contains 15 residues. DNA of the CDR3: TGTGCCAGCTCACCACCGGGACAGGTCGGCGAAAAACTGTTTTTT. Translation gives CASSPPGQVGEKLFF.

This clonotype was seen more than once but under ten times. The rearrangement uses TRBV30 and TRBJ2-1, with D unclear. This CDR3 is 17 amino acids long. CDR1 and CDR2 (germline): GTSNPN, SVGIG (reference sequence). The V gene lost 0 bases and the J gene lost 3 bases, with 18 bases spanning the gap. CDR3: CAWSVRAGPPLYNEQFF. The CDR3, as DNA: TGTGCCTGGAGTGTACGGGCCGGACCCCCCCTCTACAATGAGCAGTTCTTC.

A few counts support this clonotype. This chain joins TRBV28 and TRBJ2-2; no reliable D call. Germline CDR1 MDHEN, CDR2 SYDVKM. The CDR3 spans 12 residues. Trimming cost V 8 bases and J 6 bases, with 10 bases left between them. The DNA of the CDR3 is TGTGCCAGCTACCCTGGGGCCGGGGAGCTGTTTTTT. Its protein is CASYPGAGELFF.

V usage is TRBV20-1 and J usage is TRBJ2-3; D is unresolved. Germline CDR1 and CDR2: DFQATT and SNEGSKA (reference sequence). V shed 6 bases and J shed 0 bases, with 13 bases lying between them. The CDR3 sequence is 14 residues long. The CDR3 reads CSASRHSSTDTQYF. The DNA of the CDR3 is TGCAGTGCATCTCGACACTCTAGCACAGATACGCAGTATTTT.

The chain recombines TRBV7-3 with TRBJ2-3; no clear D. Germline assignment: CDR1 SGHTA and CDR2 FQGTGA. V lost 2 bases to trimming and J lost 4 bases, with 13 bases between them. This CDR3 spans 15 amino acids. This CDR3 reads CASSLRGRPSDTQYF. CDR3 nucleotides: TGTGCCAGCAGCTTACGTGGACGGCCCTCAGATACGCAGTATTTT.

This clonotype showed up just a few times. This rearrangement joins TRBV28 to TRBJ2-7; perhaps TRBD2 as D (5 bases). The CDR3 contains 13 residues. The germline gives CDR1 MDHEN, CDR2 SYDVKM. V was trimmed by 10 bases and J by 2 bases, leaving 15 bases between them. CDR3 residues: CATQPPSTYEQYF. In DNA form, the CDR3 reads TGTGCCACCCAGCCCCCTAGCACCTACGAGCAGTACTTC.

The CDR3 DNA reads TGTGCCAGCAGTCCGGGGGGGGAACGGGATACGCAGTATTTT. Translated, it gives CASSPGGERDTQYF. The V and J genes are TRBV12-3 or TRBV12-4 and TRBJ2-3; 8 bases are a match to TRBD2. CDR3 length: 14 residues. J lost 6 bases, V lost 5 bases, and 7 bases had no gene match.

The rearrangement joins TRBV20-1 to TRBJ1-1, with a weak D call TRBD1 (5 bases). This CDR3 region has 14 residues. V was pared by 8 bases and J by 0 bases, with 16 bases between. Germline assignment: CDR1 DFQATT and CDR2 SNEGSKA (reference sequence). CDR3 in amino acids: CSPLGTLMNTEAFF. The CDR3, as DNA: TGCAGTCCCCTAGGGACTTTAATGAACACTGAAGCTTTCTTT.

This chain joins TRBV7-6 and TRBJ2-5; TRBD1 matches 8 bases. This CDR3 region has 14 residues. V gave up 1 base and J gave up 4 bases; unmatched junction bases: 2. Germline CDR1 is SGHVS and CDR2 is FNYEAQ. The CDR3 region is CASSLVTGAETQYF. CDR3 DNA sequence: TGTGCCAGCAGCTTAGTGACAGGGGCAGAGACCCAGTACTTC.

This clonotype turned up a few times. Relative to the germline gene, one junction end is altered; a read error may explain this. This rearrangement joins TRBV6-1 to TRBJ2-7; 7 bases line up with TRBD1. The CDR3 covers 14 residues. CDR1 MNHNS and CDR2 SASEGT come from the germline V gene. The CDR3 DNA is TGTGCCAGCAATGAAGGGGGCAATGGTTACGAGCAGTACTTC. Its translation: CASNEGGNGYEQYF.

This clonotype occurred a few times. CDR3 nucleotide sequence: TGTGCCAGCAGTTTTCGGGGGTATAATTCACCCCTCCACTTT. Translating gives CASSFRGYNSPLHF. The V call is TRBV6-2 or TRBV6-3, the J call TRBJ1-6; D possibly corresponds to TRBD1 (5 bases). Trimming stripped 4 bases from V and 4 bases from J, with 8 bases between. The CDR3 spans 14 residues. Germline CDR1 MNHEY, CDR2 SVGEGT.

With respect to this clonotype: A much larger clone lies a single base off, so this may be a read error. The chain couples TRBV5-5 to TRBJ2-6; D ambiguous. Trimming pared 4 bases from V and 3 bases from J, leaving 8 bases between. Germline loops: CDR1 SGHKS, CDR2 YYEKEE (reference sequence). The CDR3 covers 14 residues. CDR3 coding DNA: TGTGCCAGCAGCCGGGTGTATGGGGCCAACGTCCTGACTTTC. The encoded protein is CASSRVYGANVLTF.

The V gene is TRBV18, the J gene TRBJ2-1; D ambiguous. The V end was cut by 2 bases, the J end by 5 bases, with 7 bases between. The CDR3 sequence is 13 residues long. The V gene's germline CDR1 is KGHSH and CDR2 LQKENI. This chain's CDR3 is CASSPKRDNEQFF. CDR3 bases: TGTGCCAGCTCACCAAAAAGGGACAATGAGCAGTTCTTC.

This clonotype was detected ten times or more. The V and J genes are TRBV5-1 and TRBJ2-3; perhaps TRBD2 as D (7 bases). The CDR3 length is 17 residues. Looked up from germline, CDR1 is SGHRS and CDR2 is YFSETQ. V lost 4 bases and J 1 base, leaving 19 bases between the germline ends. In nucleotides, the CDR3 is TGCGCCAGCAGCCAACGAGGGGGGGGCGCCGGCACAGATACGCAGTATTTT. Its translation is CASSQRGGGAGTDTQYF.

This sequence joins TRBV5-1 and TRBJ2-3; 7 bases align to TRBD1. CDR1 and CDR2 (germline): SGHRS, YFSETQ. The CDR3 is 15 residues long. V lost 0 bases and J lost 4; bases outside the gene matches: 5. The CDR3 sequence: CASSLADRVADTQYF. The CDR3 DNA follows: TGCGCCAGCAGCTTGGCCGACAGGGTCGCAGATACGCAGTATTTT.

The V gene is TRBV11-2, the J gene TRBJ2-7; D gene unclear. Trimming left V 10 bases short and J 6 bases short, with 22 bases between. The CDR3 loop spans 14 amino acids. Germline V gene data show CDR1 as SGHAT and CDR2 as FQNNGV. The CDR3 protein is CATTFGDPLSEQYF. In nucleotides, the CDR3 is TGTGCCACCACTTTCGGCGACCCTTTATCCGAGCAGTACTTC. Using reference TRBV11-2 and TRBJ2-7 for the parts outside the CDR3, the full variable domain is EAGVAQSPRYKIIEKRQSVAFWCNPISGHATLYWYQQILGQGPKLLIQFQNNGVVDDSQLPKDRFSAERLKGVDSTLKIQPAKLEDSAVYLCATTFGDPLSEQYFGPGTRLTVT.